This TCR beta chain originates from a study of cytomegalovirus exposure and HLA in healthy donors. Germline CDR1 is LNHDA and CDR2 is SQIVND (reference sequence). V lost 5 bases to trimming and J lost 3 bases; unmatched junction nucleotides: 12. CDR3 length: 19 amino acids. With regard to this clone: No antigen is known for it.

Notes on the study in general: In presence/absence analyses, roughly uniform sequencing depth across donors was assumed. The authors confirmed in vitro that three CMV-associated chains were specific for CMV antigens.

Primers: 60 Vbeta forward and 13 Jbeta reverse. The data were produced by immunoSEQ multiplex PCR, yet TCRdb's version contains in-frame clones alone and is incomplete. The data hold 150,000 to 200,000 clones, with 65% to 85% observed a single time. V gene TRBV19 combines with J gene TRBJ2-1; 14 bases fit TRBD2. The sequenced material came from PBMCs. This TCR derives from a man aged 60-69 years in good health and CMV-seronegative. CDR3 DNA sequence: TGTGCCAGTAGTCCCCTTCCCGGGACTAGCGGGAGTCTCTACAATGAGCAGTTCTTC. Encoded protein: CASSPLPGTSGSLYNEQFF.